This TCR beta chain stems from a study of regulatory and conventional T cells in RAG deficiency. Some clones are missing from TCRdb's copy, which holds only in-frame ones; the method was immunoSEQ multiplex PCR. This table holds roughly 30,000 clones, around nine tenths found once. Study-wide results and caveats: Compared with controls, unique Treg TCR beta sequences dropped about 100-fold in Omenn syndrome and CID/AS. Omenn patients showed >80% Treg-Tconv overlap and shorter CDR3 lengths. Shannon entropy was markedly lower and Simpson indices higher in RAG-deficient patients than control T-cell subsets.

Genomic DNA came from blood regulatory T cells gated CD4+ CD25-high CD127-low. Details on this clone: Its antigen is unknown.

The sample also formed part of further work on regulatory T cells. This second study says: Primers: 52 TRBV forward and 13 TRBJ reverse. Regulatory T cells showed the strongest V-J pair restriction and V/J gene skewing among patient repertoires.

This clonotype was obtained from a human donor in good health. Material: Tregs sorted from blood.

The CDR3 sequence is CASSLERSSYNEQFF. The CDR3 DNA is TGTGCCAGCAGCTTAGAGCGGAGCTCCTACAATGAGCAGTTCTTC. The chain joins TRBV11-2 to TRBJ2-1; D unclear. The germline CDR1 and CDR2 sequences are SGHAT and FQNNGV. The CDR3 consists of 15 residues. Trimming stripped 0 bases from V and 0 bases from J, with 6 bases between. Full variable domain (rest looked up from reference TRBV11-2 and TRBJ2-1): EAGVAQSPRYKIIEKRQSVAFWCNPISGHATLYWYQQILGQGPKLLIQFQNNGVVDDSQLPKDRFSAERLKGVDSTLKIQPAKLEDSAVYLCASSLERSSYNEQFFGPGTRLTVL.